Each of the 13 T cell receptor beta chains below was sequenced from the same sample in a study of blood T cells in healthy people across ages. With a J-beta primer mix and a sample-barcoded 5' primer, a second PCR ran about 7 to 11 cycles. TCRdb fed the 5' RACE reads into MiXCR, producing one record per CDR3 protein. The data contain fewer than 1,000,000 distinct CDR3 sequences, 35% to 50% of them singletons. The sample comprised blood. The origin of the receptors is a man older than 75 in good health.

This chain uses TRBV6-1 with TRBJ2-3, with 11 positions matching TRBD2. The CDR3 covers 15 residues. The trim removed 6 bases at V and 3 bases at J, leaving 5 bases unmatched. Germline CDR1 and CDR2: MNHNS and SASEGT. The CDR3, as DNA: TGTGCCAGCAGGGTACTAGCGGGAGAGACAGATACGCAGTATTTT. It codes for CASRVLAGETDTQYF.

The chain links TRBV29-1 to TRBJ1-4; 8 bases fit TRBD1. The junction had 0 bases not matched to a gene; V was cut back by 4 bases and J by 5 bases. Germline CDR1 reads SQVTM; CDR2 reads ANQGSEA. The CDR3 is 12 residues long. For the CDR3, the DNA is TGCAGCGTTGGGGACAGGAATGAAAAACTGTTTTTT. Its protein is CSVGDRNEKLFF.

The rearrangement joins TRBV20-1 to TRBJ2-7, with 7 bases matching TRBD2. Germline assignment: CDR1 DFQATT and CDR2 SNEGSKA (reference sequence). This CDR3 is 13 amino acids long. Trimming took 4 bases from V and 3 from J; bases not matched to a gene: 6. The CDR3, as DNA: TGCAGTGCTACTCGCGGGAGATTCTACGAGCAGTACTTC. This gives the protein CSATRGRFYEQYF.

This chain uses TRBV9 with TRBJ2-7; no clear D. The length of the CDR3 is 16 residues. V was clipped by 0 bases and J by 3 bases, with 16 bases between them. Germline lookup yields CDR1 SGDLS and CDR2 YYNGEE. The CDR3 DNA sequence: TGTGCCAGCAGCGTAGCTCCGGACGCGGTTCTCTACGAGCAGTACTTC. Residues: CASSVAPDAVLYEQYF. The full variable domain, with the rest looked up from reference TRBV9 and TRBJ2-7, is DSGVTQTPKHLITATGQRVTLRCSPRSGDLSVYWYQQSLDQGLQFLIQYYNGEERAKGNILERFSAQQFPDLHSELNLSSLELGDSALYFCASSVAPDAVLYEQYFGPGTRLTVT.

This chain uses TRBV20-1 with TRBJ2-6, with D unresolved. Germline CDR1 DFQATT, CDR2 SNEGSKA (reference sequence). Trimming left V 5 bases short and J 1 base short, with 18 bases between. The CDR3 covers 17 residues. This chain's CDR3 is CSAARVGITSGANVLTF. Written as DNA, the CDR3 is TGCAGTGCTGCGAGAGTTGGGATAACGTCTGGGGCCAACGTCCTGACTTTC.

This chain uses TRBV29-1 with TRBJ1-1; 7 bases match TRBD1. Germline lookup yields CDR1 SQVTM and CDR2 ANQGSEA. The junction had 14 bases not matched to a gene; V was cut back by 7 bases and J by 0 bases. This CDR3 is built from 16 residues. The CDR3 sequence is CSARRQGQLMNTEAFF. The CDR3 bases are TGCAGCGCCCGACGACAGGGCCAATTGATGAACACTGAAGCTTTCTTT.

V and J are TRBV12-3 or TRBV12-4 and TRBJ2-7; either TRBD1 or TRBD2 may fit D (5 bases each). This CDR3 has 15 residues. The ends were cut back, 2 bases at V and 2 bases at J, with 13 bases in the middle. The CDR3 sequence is CASSLPGPSAYEQYF. In DNA, the CDR3 is TGTGCCAGCAGTTTACCGGGGCCGAGCGCCTACGAGCAGTACTTC.

The chain couples TRBV28 to TRBJ2-6; D is perhaps TRBD1 (5 bases). The length of the CDR3 is 13 residues. With 4 bases removed from V and 13 bases from J, the gap between germline ends came to 14 bases. Germline-derived CDR1 and CDR2 are MDHEN and SYDVKM. The CDR3 DNA follows: TGTGCCAGCAGTTCCTCTGGGGCCAGTGTCCTGACTTTC. This encodes CASSSSGASVLTF.

This clonotype appeared a single time. The chain joins TRBV4-1 to TRBJ2-1; 7 bases fit TRBD2. J gave up 8 bases and V 4 bases, and 11 bases lay outside the gene matches. Per the germline V gene, CDR1 is MGHRA and CDR2 is YSYEKL. The CDR3 is 15 amino acids. CDR3 DNA sequence: TGCGCCAGCAGCCCAGCGGGACTACTAAGGGATGAGCAGTTCTTC. Its protein product is CASSPAGLLRDEQFF.

The chain recombines TRBV7-6 with TRBJ2-1, with 8 positions matching TRBD2. V shed 1 base and J 8 bases; nucleotides not matched to a gene: 10. Germline loops: CDR1 SGHVS, CDR2 FNYEAQ. The CDR3 has 16 amino acids. The CDR3 here is CASSLEPGLGGYEQFF. The CDR3 DNA reads TGTGCCAGCAGCTTAGAGCCGGGACTAGGAGGGTATGAGCAGTTCTTC.

Concerning this clonotype: A much larger clonotype is one base distant, so this may be a read error. The chain couples TRBV7-2 to TRBJ1-5; no clear D. The germline V gene has CDR1 SGHTA and CDR2 FQGNSA. The length of the CDR3 is 14 residues. The CDR3 loop reads CASSFSPLGQLQHF. The CDR3 DNA sequence: TGTGCCAGCAGCTTCAGCCCCCTGGGTCAGCTCCAGCATTTT.

The chain couples TRBV12-3 or TRBV12-4 to TRBJ1-5; no clear D. Trimming took off 3 bases at V and 7 bases at J, with 13 bases between the two ends. This CDR3 has 14 amino acids. CDR3 region: CASSLVGSQQPQHF. The CDR3 DNA follows: TGTGCCAGCAGTTTGGTAGGGAGCCAACAGCCCCAGCATTTT.

The chain is built from TRBV5-1 and TRBJ1-1; D unclear. CDR1 is SGHRS, CDR2 YFSETQ, per germline. V lost 0 bases and J lost 0, with 6 bases in between. CDR3 length equals 14 residues. This CDR3 reads CASSLDTLNTEAFF. CDR3 DNA sequence: TGCGCCAGCAGCTTGGACACCTTGAACACTGAAGCTTTCTTT. Full variable domain (outside the CDR3, taken from reference TRBV5-1 and TRBJ1-1): KAGVTQTPRYLIKTRGQQVTLSCSPISGHRSVSWYQQTPGQGLQFLFEYFSETQRNKGNFPGRFSGRQFSNSRSEMNVSTLELGDSALYLCASSLDTLNTEAFFGQGTRLTVV.